Listed below are T cell receptor beta chains from one sample, sequenced in a study of breast tumors, draining lymph nodes, adjacent tissues. Using its own MiXCR run on the multiplex PCR reads, TCRdb lists one record per CDR3 protein. This sample yields 150,000 to 200,000 distinct CDR3 sequences, of which approximately 30% are seen a single time; 4.3% belongs to the top ten. The sample was axillary lymph node tissue. These receptors all come from a female donor with breast cancer. Some clones in this sample may be carry-over from other donors' samples. CDR3s include the opening cysteine and the closing phenylalanine or tryptophan. D genes are given only for firm matches. Part of the rows lack a size; the others show once, few, many or a class for expanded clones.

TRBV7-9	many	TRBJ2-7	NA	TGTGCCAGCAGCTCACCGACCCTCTACGAGCAGTACTTC	CASSSPTLYEQYF
TRBV6-1	NA	TRBJ1-2	NA	TGTGCCAGCCCGGAAGTCAGTAAGGGGGGAAGCTATGGCTACACCTTC	CASPEVSKGGSYGYTF
TRBV20-1	NA	TRBJ2-3	TRBD1	TGCAGTGCTGGGGACAGGATAACTAGCACAGATACGCAGTATTTT	CSAGDRITSTDTQYF
TRBV6-5	many	TRBJ1-2	TRBD1	TGTGCCAGCAGTCACGGGACAGGGACCAACTATGGCTACACCTTC	CASSHGTGTNYGYTF
TRBV20-1	NA	TRBJ1-5	TRBD1	TGCAGTGCCACGGAGGACAGGGGGCTTTTATACGAGCATTTT	CSATEDRGLLYEHF
TRBV11-2	many	TRBJ1-6	TRBD1	TGTGCCAGCAGCTTAGAGGGGACAGGCCTTAATTCACCCCTCCACTTT	CASSLEGTGLNSPLHF
TRBV6-5	many	TRBJ2-6	TRBD1	TGTGCCAGCAGCTATACCGGGACAGGGGCTGCTGGGGCCAACGTCCTGACTTTC	CASSYTGTGAAGANVLTF
TRBV10-3	many	TRBJ2-5	NA	TGTGCCATCAGTAATACAGGGCAACAAGAGACCCAGTACTTC	CAISNTGQQETQYF
TRBV7-3	NA	TRBJ1-6	TRBD1	TGTGCCAGCAGCCCGGGACAGGGGGAAAGTTCACCCCTCCACTTT	CASSPGQGESSPLHF
TRBV7-3	medium-sized	TRBJ2-6	NA	TGTGCCAGCAGCTTTGGGACTTCTGGGGCCAACGTCCTGACTTTC	CASSFGTSGANVLTF
TRBV27	NA	TRBJ2-5	TRBD2	TGTGCCAGCGGCTCCCTGGGAGCGGGAGCGGGAGAGACCCAGTACTTC	CASGSLGAGAGETQYF
TRBV19	many	TRBJ2-1	NA	TGTGCCAGTAGTATAGCGGCAGGGGGGCACAATGAGCAGTTCTTC	CASSIAAGGHNEQFF
TRBV7-9	NA	TRBJ1-4	NA	TGTGCCAACAGCCCAGAACAGGGAGCACCTAATGAAAAACTGTTTTTT	CANSPEQGAPNEKLFF
TRBV7-9	many	TRBJ2-3	NA	TGTGCCAGCAGCTTTTCCAGGGGCACAGATACGCAGTATTTT	CASSFSRGTDTQYF
TRBV2	few	TRBJ1-1	NA	TGTGCCAGCAGTGAAGGGGGGATCGCTGAAGCTTTCTTT	CASSEGGIAEAFF
TRBV11-2	many	TRBJ1-5	NA	TGTGCCAGCAGCCCCGGGGCCAGGCCTTGGGAGCCCCAGCATTTT	CASSPGARPWEPQHF
TRBV2	many	TRBJ1-1	TRBD1	TGTGCCAAGAGACAGGGAAGTGGTGAAGCTTTCTTT	CAKRQGSGEAFF
TRBV6-5	NA	TRBJ1-2	TRBD1	TGTGCCAGCAGCCCGCTTGGGACAGGGGTCTATGGCTACACCTTC	CASSPLGTGVYGYTF
TRBV18	many	TRBJ2-5	NA	TGTGCCAGCTCACCATCTGAGGGAGAGACCCAGTACTTC	CASSPSEGETQYF
TRBV2	many	TRBJ1-4	NA	TGTGCCAGCAGTGACGGTGCAACTAATGAAAAACTGTTTTTT	CASSDGATNEKLFF
TRBV20-1	many	TRBJ1-5	NA	TGCAGTGCTAGAAAACAGGAAGATCAGCCCCAGCATTTT	CSARKQEDQPQHF
TRBV28	many	TRBJ1-4	TRBD1	TGTGCCAGCAGTATGGGACAGCAGAAACTGTTTTTT	CASSMGQQKLFF
TRBV12-3/TRBV12-4	NA	TRBJ2-7	NA	TGCGCCAGCAGCCGCGGGACATGGGACGAGCAGTACTTC	CASSRGTWDEQYF
TRBV9	NA	TRBJ2-5	TRBD1	TGTGCCAGCAGCGTAGCTAGACAGGGAGAGACCCAGTCCTTC	CASSVARQGETQSF
TRBV19	many	TRBJ1-2	NA	TGTGCCAGTAGTAATGAGCAGGAGAACTATGGCTACACCTTC	CASSNEQENYGYTF
TRBV20-1	many	TRBJ2-1	NA	TGCAGTGCTACCACGGATCACTACAATGAGCAGTTCTTC	CSATTDHYNEQFF
TRBV5-1	few	TRBJ2-5	TRBD1	TGCGCCAGCAGCTCACAGACAGGGGGCCTTATTCAAGAGACCCAGTACTTC	CASSSQTGGLIQETQYF
TRBV19	many	TRBJ2-1	NA	TGTGCCAGTAGTAGATCGTACAGGGATTCCTACAATGAGCAGTTCTTC	CASSRSYRDSYNEQFF
TRBV19	many	TRBJ1-3	NA	TGTGCCAGTAGTATGGGAGGTCGCAGGGTGGACACCATATATTTT	CASSMGGRRVDTIYF
TRBV7-2	NA	TRBJ1-6	TRBD1	TGTGCCAGCAGGCGAAGGACAGGGGGAACGATCCACTTT	CASRRRTGGTIHF
TRBV19	many	TRBJ2-6	NA	TGTGCCAGTAGTATTTCCGACTCTGGGGCCAACGTCCTGACTTTC	CASSISDSGANVLTF
TRBV5-8	NA	TRBJ1-2	NA	TGTGCCAGCAGCTTATGGACTGGGTATGGCTACACCTTC	CASSLWTGYGYTF
TRBV7-9	NA	TRBJ2-2	TRBD2	TGTGCCAGCAGCCCACCGGGACTAGCGGGTAGCGGGGAGCTGTTTTTT	CASSPPGLAGSGELFF